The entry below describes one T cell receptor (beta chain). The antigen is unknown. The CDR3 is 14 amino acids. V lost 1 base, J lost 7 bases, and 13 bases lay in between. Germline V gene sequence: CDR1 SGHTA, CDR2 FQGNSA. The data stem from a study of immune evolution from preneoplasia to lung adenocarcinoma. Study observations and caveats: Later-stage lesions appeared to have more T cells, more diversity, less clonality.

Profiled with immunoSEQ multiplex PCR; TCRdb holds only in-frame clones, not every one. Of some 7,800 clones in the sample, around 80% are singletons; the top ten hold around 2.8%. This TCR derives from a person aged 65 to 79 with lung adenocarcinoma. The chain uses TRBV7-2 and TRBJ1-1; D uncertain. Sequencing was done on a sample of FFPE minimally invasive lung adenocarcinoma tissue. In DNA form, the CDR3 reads TGTGCCAGCAGCTTAGAAGGTCAGAAGGGTGAAGCTTTCTTT. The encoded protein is CASSLEGQKGEAFF.